The 15 T cell receptor beta chains reported below all come from one sample, sequenced in a study of PD-1 blockade in classical Hodgkin lymphoma. TCRdb keeps only in-frame clones here, not all; method: immunoSEQ multiplex PCR. Of about 29,000 clones detected, almost 90% appear once; the ten largest clones hold 6% to 8%. Brentuximab vedotin exposure varied, and every patient relapsed after autologous stem cell transplantation. Isolation of CD8+ T cells from thawed PBMCs used magnetic negative selection. Sequencing used CD8+ T cells from blood, obtained at baseline. The receptors here all came from a human donor with classical Hodgkin lymphoma.

This clone was seen just once. This chain connects TRBV29-1 to TRBJ2-3, with TRBD2 matching 8 bases. This CDR3 contains 21 residues. Trimming removed 0 bases from V and 0 bases from J; junction bases left unmatched: 20. Germline assignment: CDR1 SQVTM and CDR2 ANQGSEA. The CDR3 here is CSVEDLRQDPSGRRSTDTQYF. Written as DNA, the CDR3 is TGCAGCGTTGAAGATCTTCGTCAAGATCCCAGCGGGAGACGTAGCACAGATACGCAGTATTTT.

The chain recombines TRBV27 with TRBJ2-7; TRBD1 matches 7 bases. Germline CDR1 reads MNHEY; CDR2 reads SMNVEV (reference sequence). V shed 8 bases and J 6 bases; nucleotides not matched to a gene: 10. The CDR3 length is 13 residues. The CDR3 DNA reads TGTGCCAGCCAGGGGGACCTTCTGGGCGAGCAGTACTTC. This gives the protein CASQGDLLGEQYF.

The V call is TRBV5-8, the J call TRBJ2-1; D gene ambiguous. Germline CDR1 is SGHTS and CDR2 is YDEGEE. Trimming removed 0 bases from V and 8 bases from J, with 6 bases in between. The CDR3 sequence is 12 residues long. CDR3 loop: CASSLAWYEQFF. For the CDR3, the DNA is TGTGCCAGCAGCTTGGCATGGTATGAGCAGTTCTTC.

This sequence joins TRBV7-9 and TRBJ2-3; D remains ambiguous. Deletions cut 7 bases from V and 0 bases from J, with 11 bases between. Germline CDR1 and CDR2: SEHNR and FQNEAQ (reference sequence). The CDR3 runs 14 residues. Here the CDR3 reads CASIRAASTDTQYF. The CDR3 nucleotides read TGTGCCAGCATCCGGGCAGCTAGCACAGATACGCAGTATTTT.

The CDR3 DNA sequence: TGTGCCAGCAGTTTAACAGCACGGAACACTGAAGCTTTCTTT. Protein sequence: CASSLTARNTEAFF. The rearrangement uses TRBV6-5 and TRBJ1-1; D is undetermined. V lost 4 bases and J 1 base, leaving 10 bases between the germline ends. The CDR3 runs to 14 residues. Germline CDR1 and CDR2: MNHEY and SVGAGI.

The DNA for the CDR3 is TGTGCCAGCAGCTTAAAGGGGATACAGCCCCAGCATTTT. This encodes CASSLKGIQPQHF. This chain uses TRBV13 with TRBJ1-5; TRBD1 might be the D (5 bases). In germline, CDR1 is PRHDT, CDR2 FYEKMQ (reference sequence). The CDR3 is made up of 13 amino acids. Trimming cost V 2 bases and J 7 bases, with 9 bases left between them.

V and J are TRBV28 and TRBJ1-5; a weak D match, TRBD1 (5 bases). V was clipped by 0 bases and J by 0 bases, with 15 bases between them. The CDR3 length is 18 residues. Germline loops: CDR1 MDHEN, CDR2 SYDVKM. The CDR3 protein is CASSLWSDTGFSNQPQHF. As DNA, the CDR3 is TGTGCCAGCAGTTTATGGTCGGACACAGGTTTTAGCAATCAGCCCCAGCATTTT.

The CDR3 DNA reads TGTGCCAGCATAGGACTAGCGGAACTCCCCTCCTACAATGAGCAGTTCTTC. Its translation: CASIGLAELPSYNEQFF. This chain uses TRBV2 with TRBJ2-1; TRBD2 aligns across 10 bases. CDR1 is SNHLY, CDR2 FYNNEI, per germline. V lost 7 bases, J lost 0 bases, and 9 bases stayed unmatched. This CDR3 region has 17 residues.

J is TRBJ2-3 and V is TRBV7-9, with a weak D call TRBD2 (6 bases). Trimming shortened V by 8 bases and J by 6 bases, and 12 bases separated the two germline ends. There are 12 residues in the CDR3. Germline CDR1 is SEHNR and CDR2 is FQNEAQ (reference sequence). In DNA form, the CDR3 reads TGTGCCAGCTGCGGACTAACTGATACGCAGTATTTT. It yields the protein CASCGLTDTQYF.

The V call is TRBV11-2, the J call TRBJ2-2; D is unclear. This CDR3 region has 15 residues. The V end was cut by 3 bases, the J end by 1 base, with 9 bases between. Germline CDR1 and CDR2: SGHAT and FQNNGV. The CDR3 sequence: CASSFVRGNTGELFF. CDR3 coding DNA: TGTGCCAGCAGCTTTGTAAGAGGGAACACCGGGGAGCTGTTTTTT.

This rearrangement joins TRBV28 to TRBJ2-1; the match to TRBD2 covers 10 bases. The CDR3 is made up of 14 amino acids. Germline CDR1 and CDR2: MDHEN and SYDVKM. Trimming at V came to 7 bases and at J to 9 bases, leaving 9 bases not matched to a gene. The CDR3 sequence: CASTQAGGGVEQFF. The DNA for the CDR3 is TGTGCCAGCACCCAAGCGGGAGGGGGCGTTGAGCAGTTCTTC.

The chain is built from TRBV10-2 and TRBJ1-1; tentative D call: TRBD1 (6 bases). Germline lookup yields CDR1 WSHSY and CDR2 SAAADI. There are 13 residues in the CDR3. V was trimmed by 5 bases and J by 5 bases, leaving 12 bases between them. CDR3 protein: CASSWGRWTEAFF. The CDR3 DNA sequence: TGCGCCAGCAGTTGGGGGCGTTGGACTGAAGCTTTCTTT.

By its share, this clone is large. In nucleotides, the CDR3 is TGTGCCAGCAGCTTAGGGACGGGGAACACTGAAGCTTTCTTT. This gives the protein CASSLGTGNTEAFF. V gene TRBV7-6 combines with J gene TRBJ1-1; D unresolved. Deletions cut 1 base from V and 1 base from J, with 7 bases between. The CDR3 covers 14 residues. The V gene's germline CDR1 is SGHVS and CDR2 FNYEAQ.

In this sample, this clone turned up once. The V gene is TRBV7-9, the J gene TRBJ2-1; D unresolved. The V end was cut by 2 bases, the J end by 5 bases, with 4 bases between. The CDR3 runs to 12 residues. In germline, CDR1 is SEHNR, CDR2 FQNEAQ (reference sequence). Written as DNA, the CDR3 is TGTGCCAGCAGCTTAAGCCACAATGAGCAGTTCTTC. This sequence encodes CASSLSHNEQFF. The full variable domain, with the rest looked up from reference TRBV7-9 and TRBJ2-1, is DTGVSQNPRHKITKRGQNVTFRCDPISEHNRLYWYRQTLGQGPEFLTYFQNEAQLEKSRLLSDRFSAERPKGSFSTLEIQRTEQGDSAMYLCASSLSHNEQFFGPGTRLTVL.

This clone was seen a single time. This chain links TRBV30 with TRBJ2-1, with D tentatively TRBD1 or TRBD2 (5 bases each). With 5 bases removed from V and 2 bases from J, the gap between germline ends came to 10 bases. CDR1 and CDR2 (germline): GTSNPN, SVGIG (reference sequence). This CDR3 has 13 amino acids. In nucleotides, the CDR3 is TGTGCCTGGGGGGACGCCGCCTACAATGAGCAGTTCTTC. Amino acids: CAWGDAAYNEQFF. Variable domain in full (rest from reference TRBV30 and TRBJ2-1): SQTIHQWPATLVQPVGSPLSLECTVEGTSNPNLYWYRQAAGRGLQLLFYSVGIGQISSEVPQNLSASRPQDRQFILSSKKLLLSDSGFYLCAWGDAAYNEQFFGPGTRLTVL.